These 18 T cell receptor beta chains share one sample of origin, sequenced in a study of regulatory T cells in long-lasting Graves disease. Both iRepertoire HTBI primers and Arm-PCR of CDR3 regions were used to build the TCR beta libraries. TCRdb re-called the multiplex PCR reads through MiXCR, storing one row per CDR3 protein. The sample has about 470,000 distinct CDR3 sequences; roughly 21% are singletons. Time point defined: persistent/refractory GD, antithyroid drugs over 5 years with positive TRAb. There was RNA extracted from PBMCs, and the TCR library was made from it. Sequencing used peripheral blood mononuclear cells (PBMCs), obtained when the disease was refractory, from a patient treated with antithyroid drugs. These receptors were obtained from a female donor with Graves disease.

This clonotype was recorded at least ten times. The chain links TRBV20-1 to TRBJ2-5; D remains ambiguous. Per the germline V gene, CDR1 is DFQATT and CDR2 is SNEGSKA (reference sequence). There are 13 residues in the CDR3. V dropped 3 bases and J dropped 1 base, with 9 bases sitting between them. The CDR3 nucleotides are TGCAGTGCTAGGGTAACCTCCCAAGAGACCCAGTACTTC. This sequence encodes CSARVTSQETQYF.

The V gene is TRBV6-2 or TRBV6-3, the J gene TRBJ2-1; maybe TRBD1 (5 bases). Germline CDR1 reads MNHEY; CDR2 reads SVGEGT. V lost 4 bases and J lost 0, with 13 bases in between. The CDR3 covers 16 residues. CDR3 in DNA: TGTGCCAGCAGTTCCCTACAGGTAACCTCCTACAATGAGCAGTTCTTC. Translated, it gives CASSSLQVTSYNEQFF.

There are many counts of this clonotype. This chain uses TRBV20-1 with TRBJ2-5; the match to TRBD2 covers 7 bases. This CDR3 contains 14 residues. Germline CDR1 is DFQATT and CDR2 is SNEGSKA (reference sequence). V was clipped by 1 base and J by 5 bases; unmatched bases: 7. The CDR3, as DNA: TGCAGTGCTAGAGGCTTCCAGGGAGGGGAGACCCAGTACTTC. Translation gives CSARGFQGGETQYF.

The chain has TRBV28 and TRBJ2-2, with 10 bases lining up with TRBD1. Trimming removed 4 bases from V and 4 bases from J; junction bases left unmatched: 3. This CDR3 contains 15 residues. Germline loops: CDR1 MDHEN, CDR2 SYDVKM. CDR3 in amino acids: CASSWTGGLTGELFF. The CDR3 region has the DNA TGTGCCAGCAGTTGGACAGGGGGACTCACCGGGGAGCTGTTTTTT. Complete variable domain (other parts from reference TRBV28 and TRBJ2-2): DVKVTQSSRYLVKRTGEKVFLECVQDMDHENMFWYRQDPGLGLRLIYFSYDVKMKEKGDIPEGYSVSREKKERFSLILESASTNQTSMYLCASSWTGGLTGELFFGEGSRLTVL.

This clonotype was observed a single time. CDR3 sequence: CASSAIHSNTEAFF. The CDR3 bases are TGTGCCAGCAGCGCTATCCACTCGAACACTGAAGCTTTCTTT. The V and J genes are TRBV5-4 and TRBJ1-1; no reliable D call. There are 14 residues in the CDR3. Germline loops: CDR1 SGHNT, CDR2 YYREEE (reference sequence). Trimming cost V 4 bases and J 1 base, with 11 bases left between them.

The J gene is TRBJ2-5, the V gene TRBV15; no firm D call. Germline CDR1 LNHNV, CDR2 YYDKDF (reference sequence). Trimming stripped 0 bases from V and 5 bases from J, with 7 bases between. This CDR3 contains 13 residues. DNA of the CDR3: TGTGCCACCAGCAGAGATGGGCGGGAGACCCAGTACTTC. Translated: CATSRDGRETQYF.

A word on this clonotype: This clone may be a read error of a much larger clone one base away. The CDR3 region is CACSLALRINYEQYF. CDR3 DNA: TGTGCCTGCAGTTTAGCGCTTCGGATAAACTACGAGCAGTACTTC. V usage is TRBV12-3 or TRBV12-4 and J usage is TRBJ2-7, with D possibly TRBD2 on 5 matching bases. The CDR3 has 15 residues.

This clonotype was found a few times. The gene calls are TRBV10-3 and TRBJ1-2; D may be TRBD1 (6 bases). Deletions cut 8 bases from V and 6 bases from J, with 16 bases between. Germline V gene lookup returns CDR1 ENHRY and CDR2 SYGVKD. The CDR3 totals 13 residues. CDR3 coding DNA: TGTGCCATCTCTCCCGGGACAAGAGATGGCTACACCTTC. It specifies CAISPGTRDGYTF.

This clonotype has ten or more counts. V is TRBV28 and J is TRBJ1-4; 9 nucleotides match TRBD1. This CDR3 has 18 amino acids. Germline V gene data show CDR1 as MDHEN and CDR2 as SYDVKM. Trimming cost V 2 bases and J 6 bases; bases outside gene matches: 13. The CDR3 region is CASSLLRGPQGAYEKLFF. CDR3 coding DNA: TGTGCCAGCAGTTTACTAAGGGGGCCACAGGGGGCGTATGAAAAACTGTTTTTT.

In this sample, this clonotype turned up a few times. The chain uses TRBV6-2 or TRBV6-3 and TRBJ2-5; D might be TRBD1 or TRBD2, each matching 5 bases. Trimming pared 7 bases from V and 5 bases from J, leaving 11 bases between. CDR1 is MNHEY, CDR2 SVGEGT, per germline. There are 12 residues in the CDR3. The CDR3 loop reads CASTGAEETQYF. In DNA form, the CDR3 reads TGTGCCAGCACCGGGGCCGAGGAGACCCAGTACTTC.

This clonotype was picked up many times. V gene TRBV30 combines with J gene TRBJ1-6, with D hard to call. From germline, CDR1 is GTSNPN and CDR2 SVGIG (reference sequence). This CDR3 region has 14 residues. The V end lost 2 bases, the J end lost 6 bases, and 11 bases lay between the germline ends. The CDR3 DNA reads as TGTGCCTGGAGTTTTCGCACATTTAATTCACCCCTCCACTTT. This encodes CAWSFRTFNSPLHF.

There are a few counts of this clonotype. This chain links TRBV27 with TRBJ1-5; 10 bases align to TRBD1. Germline V gives CDR1 MNHEY, CDR2 SMNVEV (reference sequence). The V and J ends lost 5 bases and 5 bases, in that order; junction bases with no gene match: 6. This CDR3 contains 15 residues. CDR3 nucleotide sequence: TGTGCCAGCAGTCAAGGACAGGGGGTTTATCAGCCCCAGCATTTT. This encodes CASSQGQGVYQPQHF.

This clonotype was counted at least ten times. V is TRBV6-9 and J is TRBJ2-7, with 9 positions matching TRBD2. Germline V gene lookup returns CDR1 MNHGY and CDR2 SVAAGI. Trimming cost V 3 bases and J 6 bases; bases outside gene matches: 3. The CDR3 spans 13 residues. CDR3 loop: CASSYVTSGEQYF. The CDR3 bases are TGTGCCAGCAGTTACGTGACTAGCGGCGAGCAGTACTTC.

The chain is built from TRBV20-1 and TRBJ2-3, with 7 positions matching TRBD2. The CDR3 contains 13 residues. The germline CDR1 and CDR2 sequences are DFQATT and SNEGSKA (reference sequence). V was clipped by 5 bases and J by 9 bases; unmatched bases: 11. DNA of the CDR3: TGCAGTGCTCGGGGAGGGGCGGGGGTAACGCAGTATTTT. Translating it yields CSARGGAGVTQYF.

This clonotype was counted between two and nine times. The chain carries TRBV7-9 and TRBJ2-1; 11 bases match TRBD2. The CDR3 consists of 15 residues. Germline lookup yields CDR1 SEHNR and CDR2 FQNEAQ (reference sequence). The V and J ends lost 5 bases and 5 bases, in that order; junction bases with no gene match: 5. CDR3 in amino acids: CASSMTSGINNEQFF. The CDR3 DNA reads as TGTGCCAGCAGCATGACTAGCGGGATCAACAATGAGCAGTTCTTC.

Regarding this clonotype: One base away lies a much larger clone, so this may be a sequencing read error. The chain employs TRBV6-2 or TRBV6-3 and TRBJ2-6; a weak D match, TRBD1 (5 bases). The length of the CDR3 is 19 residues. The V gene's germline CDR1 is MNHEY and CDR2 SVGEGT. CDR3 sequence (DNA): TGTGCCAGCAGCCACCCGCCACTGGACATCTTCTCTGGGGCCAACGCCCTGACTTTC. As protein: CASSHPPLDIFSGANALTF.

There are a few counts of this clonotype. The chain combines TRBV19 with TRBJ2-7, with D possibly being TRBD1 or TRBD2 (5 bases each). The CDR3 runs 15 residues. CDR1 is LNHDA, CDR2 SQIVND, per germline (reference sequence). The germline V and J ends were trimmed by 5 bases and 3 bases, with 17 bases remaining between them. CDR3 sequence: CASSPRGGSNYEQYF. CDR3 sequence (DNA): TGTGCCAGTAGTCCCCGGGGCGGGTCGAACTACGAGCAGTACTTC.

Many counts were recorded for this clonotype. The rearrangement uses TRBV28 and TRBJ2-5, with 9 positions matching TRBD2. CDR3 length: 16 residues. V trimming: 2 bases; J trimming: 5 bases; junction bases outside the gene matches: 9. CDR1 is MDHEN, CDR2 SYDVKM, per germline. The DNA for the CDR3 is TGTGCCAGCAGTTTAGTTCGGCGGGGGGGCCGGGAGACCCAGTACTTC. The encoded protein is CASSLVRRGGRETQYF.